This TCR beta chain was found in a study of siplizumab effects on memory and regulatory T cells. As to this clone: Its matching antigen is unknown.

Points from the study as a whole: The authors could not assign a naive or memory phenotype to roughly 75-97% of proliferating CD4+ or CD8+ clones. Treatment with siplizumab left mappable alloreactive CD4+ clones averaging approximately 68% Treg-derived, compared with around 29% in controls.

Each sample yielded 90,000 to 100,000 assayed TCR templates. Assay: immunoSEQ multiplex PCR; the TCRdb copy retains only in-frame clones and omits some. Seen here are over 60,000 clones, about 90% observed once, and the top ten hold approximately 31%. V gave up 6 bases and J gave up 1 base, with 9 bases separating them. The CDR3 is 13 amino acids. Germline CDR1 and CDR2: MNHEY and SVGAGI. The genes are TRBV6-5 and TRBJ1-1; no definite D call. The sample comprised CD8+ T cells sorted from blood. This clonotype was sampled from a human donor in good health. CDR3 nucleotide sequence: TGTGCCAGCAGCCTCGGCCGGAACACTGAAGCTTTCTTT. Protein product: CASSLGRNTEAFF.